A single TCR beta chain is shown here with its context. This sample stems from a study of cytomegalovirus exposure and HLA in healthy donors. Use of 60 Vbeta and 13 Jbeta primers characterized the PCR. Sequenced by immunoSEQ multiplex PCR; TCRdb stores in-frame clones only, minus some. This table holds approximately 110,000 clones, 70% to 85% found once. The J segment lost 1 base and the V segment lost 3 bases, leaving 2 bases of the junction unmatched. The CDR3 is 16 amino acids. The germline V gene has CDR1 MDHEN and CDR2 SYDVKM. Sample: PBMCs. The chain recombines TRBV28 with TRBJ2-2, with TRBD2 matching over 10 bases. The TCR was taken from a middle-aged woman in good health and CMV-seropositive. CDR3 amino acids: CASSFTSGVNTGELFF. The CDR3 DNA is TGTGCCAGCAGTTTTACTAGCGGGGTGAACACCGGGGAGCTGTTTTTT.